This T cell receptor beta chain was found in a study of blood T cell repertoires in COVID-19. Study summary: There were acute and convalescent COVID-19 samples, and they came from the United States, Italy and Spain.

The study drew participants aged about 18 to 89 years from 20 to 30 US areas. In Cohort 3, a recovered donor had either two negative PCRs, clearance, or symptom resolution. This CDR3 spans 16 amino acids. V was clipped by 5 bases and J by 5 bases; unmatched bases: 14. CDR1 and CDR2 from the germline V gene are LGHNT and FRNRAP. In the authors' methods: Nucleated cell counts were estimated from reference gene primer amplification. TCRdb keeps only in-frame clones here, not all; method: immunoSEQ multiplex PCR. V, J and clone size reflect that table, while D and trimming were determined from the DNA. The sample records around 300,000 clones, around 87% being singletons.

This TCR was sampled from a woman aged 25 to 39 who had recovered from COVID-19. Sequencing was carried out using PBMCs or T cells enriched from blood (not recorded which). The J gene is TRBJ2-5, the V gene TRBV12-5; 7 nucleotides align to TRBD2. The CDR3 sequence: CASGPVRESLAETQYF. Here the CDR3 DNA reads TGTGCTAGTGGTCCCGTGCGGGAGTCCCTAGCCGAGACCCAGTACTTC.